This TCR beta chain was captured by sequencing in a study of cytomegalovirus exposure and HLA in healthy donors. This clone was recorded only once. Trimming removed 0 bases at V and 0 bases at J, with 12 bases between. This CDR3 has 17 amino acids. Looked up from germline, CDR1 is LGHNA and CDR2 is YSLEER. A multiplex PCR was run with 60 Vbeta primers and 13 Jbeta primers. Clones were read by immunoSEQ multiplex PCR, and TCRdb kept only the in-frame ones, dropping some. This table holds 100,000 to 150,000 clones, roughly four fifths found once. Input material: PBMCs. The J gene is TRBJ2-1, the V gene TRBV4-3, with D unclear. This receptor was identified in a man in his forties in good health and CMV-seronegative. The chain's CDR3 is CASSQDMRSGSYNEQFF. Here the CDR3 DNA reads TGCGCCAGCAGCCAAGATATGCGATCGGGCTCCTACAATGAGCAGTTCTTC.